This T cell receptor (beta chain) was captured by sequencing in a study of lymphopenia after photon versus proton radiotherapy. Study results and limitations: After lymphocyte nadir, photon-treated repertoires showed oligoclonal expansion, especially CD8+ Temra. Larger post-nadir TCR diversity loss correlated inversely with survival in deceased patients. Authors raise, but do not show, better survival with proton therapy. Proton therapy kept repertoires fairly stable, unlike photons, which gained effector/memory cells.

Notes on this clone: The antigen remains undetermined.

Generated by immunoSEQ multiplex PCR, the TCRdb table keeps only in-frame clones and is missing some. The table shows approximately 31,000 clones, with approximately 84% occurring only once. Germline V CDR1 and CDR2: SGHDN, FVKESK. This CDR3 comprises 15 residues. Germline trimming cut 4 bases from V and 0 bases from J; bases unmatched to any gene: 5. The TCR was taken from a woman in her 70s with pancreatic cancer. Specimen: peripheral blood, collected from a patient treated with proton-based radiotherapy. J is TRBJ1-1 and V is TRBV14; the match to TRBD1 covers 7 bases. CDR3 sequence reads: CASSPGQVMNTEAFF. The CDR3 DNA is TGTGCCAGCAGCCCCGGACAGGTTATGAACACTGAAGCTTTCTTT.